One sample yielded the 26 T cell receptor beta chains listed below, sequenced in a study of blood T cells in healthy people across ages. The authors ran a second PCR of about 6 to 12 cycles using a sample-barcoded 5' primer and a J-beta primer mix. TCRdb reprocessed the 5' RACE reads via MiXCR and lists one record per CDR3 protein. This sample has fewer than 900,000 distinct CDR3 sequences; roughly 45% occur once, and the top ten carry around a fifth. Sequenced input: blood. All receptors come from an older woman in good health.

Note on this clonotype: One end of the junction fails to match germline, which may point to a read error. The rearrangement links TRBV11-2 to TRBJ2-3; D might be TRBD1 (7 bases). This CDR3 region has 17 residues. Germline CDR1 is SGHAT and CDR2 is FQNNGV. CDR3 region: CAGSLDGERGRGITQYF. In DNA form, the CDR3 reads TGTGCCGGCAGCTTAGATGGGGAGAGGGGGCGCGGGATTACGCAGTATTTT.

This clonotype was observed at least ten times. The V and J genes are TRBV18 and TRBJ2-7, with 9 positions matching TRBD1. The J segment lost 3 bases and the V segment lost 3 bases, leaving 3 bases of the junction unmatched. The CDR3 sequence is 14 residues long. Germline V gene lookup returns CDR1 KGHSH and CDR2 LQKENI. CDR3 protein: CASSPGDRDYEQYF. The CDR3 nucleotides read TGTGCCAGCTCACCCGGGGACAGGGACTACGAGCAGTACTTC.

This chain joins TRBV13 and TRBJ1-1; D gene uncertain. CDR3 length: 15 residues. V was cut by 5 bases and J by 6 bases, with 19 bases left in between. The germline V gene encodes CDR1 PRHDT and CDR2 FYEKMQ (reference sequence). CDR3 region: CASSNRGDPESEAFF. As DNA, the CDR3 is TGTGCCAGCAGCAACCGAGGAGACCCGGAATCTGAAGCTTTCTTT.

This chain joins TRBV12-3 or TRBV12-4 and TRBJ2-7, with a possible D match to TRBD1 (6 bases). Trimming shortened V by 10 bases and J by 3 bases, and 10 bases separated the two germline ends. The CDR3 loop spans 11 amino acids. The CDR3 here is CATLGGYEQYF. The CDR3 DNA follows: TGTGCCACATTAGGGGGCTACGAGCAGTACTTC.

This clonotype has only a few counts. The rearrangement links TRBV20-1 to TRBJ2-4; 12 positions agree with TRBD2. The trim removed 5 bases at V and 8 bases at J, leaving 7 bases unmatched. The CDR3 spans 14 residues. Germline V CDR1 and CDR2: DFQATT, SNEGSKA (reference sequence). The CDR3 DNA follows: TGCAGTGCTCCGACTAGCGGGAGTGCCGACATTCAGTACTTC. It specifies CSAPTSGSADIQYF.

The chain recombines TRBV20-1 with TRBJ1-2; 7 bases match TRBD1. CDR1 and CDR2 from the germline V gene are DFQATT and SNEGSKA (reference sequence). The CDR3 is 12 amino acids. V shed 5 bases and J 4 bases; nucleotides not matched to a gene: 4. The CDR3 protein is CSAYRGGYGYTF. The CDR3 bases are TGCAGTGCTTACAGGGGTGGCTATGGCTACACCTTC.

J is TRBJ2-3 and V is TRBV2; possibly TRBD2 for D (5 bases). The CDR3 has 15 residues. The germline V gene has CDR1 SNHLY and CDR2 FYNNEI. V lost 4 bases, J lost 3 bases, and 14 bases lay in between. DNA of the CDR3: TGTGCCAGCAGTGTAAGCGGAACACTTACAGATACGCAGTATTTT. Translating gives CASSVSGTLTDTQYF.

This clonotype was seen more than once but under ten times. The chain joins TRBV12-3 or TRBV12-4 to TRBJ1-1; no clear D gene. The CDR3 is made up of 13 amino acids. V lost 1 base to trimming and J lost 3 bases, with 6 bases between them. The CDR3 here is CASSLGLDTEAFF. DNA for the CDR3: TGTGCCAGCAGTTTAGGCTTAGACACTGAAGCTTTCTTT.

This chain connects TRBV20-1 to TRBJ2-1, with 8 nucleotides matching TRBD2. Germline lookup yields CDR1 DFQATT and CDR2 SNEGSKA (reference sequence). This CDR3 is built from 16 residues. The junction had 11 bases not matched to a gene; V was cut back by 3 bases and J by 4 bases. Here the CDR3 DNA reads TGCAGTGCTAGCTCCAGCGGGAGAGTGGGGTACAATGAGCAGTTCTTC. Amino acids: CSASSSGRVGYNEQFF.

This chain uses TRBV18 with TRBJ1-5; the D gene is possibly TRBD1 (5 bases). The CDR3 runs 15 residues. Trimming took off 0 bases at V and 7 bases at J, with 13 bases between the two ends. The germline V gene encodes CDR1 KGHSH and CDR2 LQKENI. In DNA form, the CDR3 reads TGTGCCAGCTCACCACCGCCCAGGGTAAAACAGCCCCAGCATTTT. Its translation is CASSPPPRVKQPQHF.

This sequence joins TRBV7-2 and TRBJ2-2, with D hard to call. Germline values: CDR1 SGHTA, CDR2 FQGNSA. Trimming pared 5 bases from V and 1 base from J, leaving 14 bases between. The CDR3 contains 16 residues. The CDR3 region has the DNA TGTGCCAGCAGCACCGGACCGGCGCAGAACACCGGGGAGCTGTTTTTT. This sequence encodes CASSTGPAQNTGELFF.

Only a few counts were recorded for this clonotype. The chain uses TRBV9 and TRBJ2-7, with D tentatively TRBD1 (6 bases). The germline gives CDR1 SGDLS, CDR2 YYNGEE. V was trimmed by 0 bases and J by 2 bases, leaving 12 bases between them. The CDR3 has 15 amino acids. As DNA, the CDR3 is TGTGCCAGCAGCGTAGGGTCAGGGACACCCTACGAGCAGTACTTC. It codes for CASSVGSGTPYEQYF.

V is TRBV18 and J is TRBJ2-7; D ambiguous. The CDR3 length is 16 residues. The ends were cut back, 2 bases at V and 5 bases at J, with 19 bases in the middle. The germline CDR1 and CDR2 sequences are KGHSH and LQKENI. In nucleotides, the CDR3 is TGTGCCAGCTCACCATCGGTCCCCCGGTTTTCCCACGAGCAGTACTTC. Protein sequence: CASSPSVPRFSHEQYF.

V usage is TRBV20-1 and J usage is TRBJ2-1; TRBD2 aligns across 9 bases. V lost 6 bases and J lost 2; bases outside the gene matches: 17. The CDR3 covers 18 residues. Germline CDR1 is DFQATT and CDR2 is SNEGSKA (reference sequence). This CDR3 is CSAELSGRSISPYNEQFF. The DNA of the CDR3 is TGCAGTGCCGAACTAAGCGGGAGGTCTATCAGCCCCTACAATGAGCAGTTCTTC.

The table lists this clonotype with a few counts. The chain employs TRBV4-2 and TRBJ2-7; unclear D gene. The germline V and J ends were trimmed by 6 bases and 10 bases, with 10 bases remaining between them. The CDR3 has 10 amino acids. In germline, CDR1 is LGHNA, CDR2 YNFKEQ. The CDR3 loop is CASRGSEQYF. The CDR3 nucleotides read TGTGCCAGCAGGGGTTCGGAACAGTACTTC.

This clonotype occurred once. The chain uses TRBV9 and TRBJ2-6; D remains ambiguous. Per the germline V gene, CDR1 is SGDLS and CDR2 is YYNGEE. Trimming stripped 4 bases from V and 4 bases from J, with 18 bases between. The CDR3 is made up of 17 amino acids. CDR3 protein: CASSRDPQIEGANVLTF. In DNA, the CDR3 is TGTGCCAGCAGCCGAGATCCCCAAATCGAGGGGGCCAACGTCCTGACTTTC.

The chain joins TRBV20-1 to TRBJ2-5; D unclear. Trimming removed 4 bases from V and 1 base from J, with 13 bases in between. There are 14 residues in the CDR3. From germline, CDR1 is DFQATT and CDR2 SNEGSKA (reference sequence). The DNA for the CDR3 is TGCAGTGCTATACCGCGGAGTAGCCAAGAGACCCAGTACTTC. Protein sequence: CSAIPRSSQETQYF.

There are a few counts of this clonotype. This rearrangement joins TRBV20-1 to TRBJ2-7; 10 nucleotides line up with TRBD2. CDR1 and CDR2 (germline): DFQATT, SNEGSKA (reference sequence). There are 16 residues in the CDR3. V dropped 6 bases and J dropped 0; count of bases not matched to a gene: 11. The CDR3 protein is CSAHSITSGASYEQYF. The DNA of the CDR3 is TGCAGTGCCCATTCCATTACTAGCGGGGCCTCCTACGAGCAGTACTTC.

Note on this clonotype: A much larger clone differs by one base, so this may be a read error. The V and J genes are TRBV6-1 and TRBJ2-5; a possible D gene is TRBD1 (6 bases). Judging by the DNA end, TRBJ2-7 fits better; the J call may be wrong. This CDR3 is built from 13 residues. Germline-derived CDR1 and CDR2 are MNHNS and SASEGT. CDR3 protein: CASTGQTSCEQYF. The CDR3 bases are TGTGCCAGCACAGGACAGACCTCCTGCGAGCAGTACTTC.

This chain links TRBV7-2 with TRBJ2-7; D gene uncertain. V lost 0 bases to trimming and J lost 4 bases, with 10 bases between them. This CDR3 is 14 amino acids long. Per the germline V gene, CDR1 is SGHTA and CDR2 is FQGNSA. In nucleotides, the CDR3 is TGTGCCAGCAGCTTAGCAGGGAACAAATACGAGCAGTACTTC. Translating it yields CASSLAGNKYEQYF.

This clonotype was counted a few times. V gene TRBV6-2 or TRBV6-3 combines with J gene TRBJ2-7, with D maybe TRBD2 (5 bases). Trimming removed 4 bases at V and 3 bases at J, with 13 bases between. Germline CDR1 reads MNHEY; CDR2 reads SVGEGT. The CDR3 is 14 amino acids. The CDR3 protein is CASSLQGLIYEQYF. The CDR3 DNA follows: TGTGCCAGCAGTTTACAAGGACTCATCTACGAGCAGTACTTC.

The chain employs TRBV7-3 and TRBJ1-1; TRBD1 might be the D (5 bases). The CDR3 totals 13 residues. The V end lost 2 bases, the J end lost 6 bases, and 10 bases lay between the germline ends. Germline V gene sequence: CDR1 SGHTA, CDR2 FQGTGA. The CDR3 is CASSLAGSPEAFF. CDR3 sequence (DNA): TGTGCCAGCAGCTTAGCAGGGAGTCCTGAAGCTTTCTTT. The variable domain in full, completed from reference TRBV7-3 and TRBJ1-1, reads GAGVSQTPSNKVTEKGKYVELRCDPISGHTALYWYRQSLGQGPEFLIYFQGTGAADDSGLPNDRFFAVRPEGSVSTLKIQRTERGDSAVYLCASSLAGSPEAFFGQGTRLTVV.

The table lists this clonotype with a few counts. The chain is built from TRBV10-3 and TRBJ2-2; maybe TRBD2 (6 bases). Germline values: CDR1 ENHRY, CDR2 SYGVKD. The CDR3 has 14 amino acids. The V and J ends lost 10 bases and 0 bases respectively, with 12 bases between them. The CDR3 spells CATRAGPNTGELFF. The DNA of the CDR3 is TGTGCCACCCGAGCGGGCCCGAACACCGGGGAGCTGTTTTTT.

This clonotype has more than one count but fewer than ten. The chain combines TRBV27 with TRBJ2-7, with D tentatively TRBD2 (6 bases). Germline CDR1 and CDR2: MNHEY and SMNVEV (reference sequence). There are 16 residues in the CDR3. V was shortened by 5 bases and J by 3 bases, with 20 bases between the two germline ends. CDR3 in amino acids: CASSPGAGRSDYEQYF. The DNA of the CDR3 is TGTGCCAGCAGTCCTGGGGCAGGGAGGTCCGACTACGAGCAGTACTTC.

This clonotype was observed at least ten times. The chain joins TRBV29-1 to TRBJ1-6, with D uncertain. V shed 6 bases and J shed 9 bases, with 15 bases lying between them. Germline loops: CDR1 SQVTM, CDR2 ANQGSEA. The CDR3 extends over 13 amino acids. The CDR3 sequence is CSVQWGSSSPLHF. The CDR3 DNA reads TGCAGCGTCCAGTGGGGAAGCTCTTCACCCCTCCACTTT.

This clonotype showed up many times. The chain links TRBV6-6 to TRBJ2-7; a possible D gene is TRBD1 (6 bases). CDR3 length: 12 amino acids. Between the trimmed V and J ends, which lost 8 bases and 0 bases, there was a span of 8 bases. CDR1 is MNHNY, CDR2 SVGAGI, per germline (reference sequence). CDR3: CASRTASYEQYF. As DNA, the CDR3 is TGTGCCAGCCGGACAGCCTCCTACGAGCAGTACTTC.